This entry lists 13 T cell receptor beta chains sequenced from one sample in a study of blood T cells in healthy people across ages. A second PCR, run for about 7 to 11 cycles, used a sample-barcoded 5' primer plus a J-beta primer mix. TCRdb re-called the 5' RACE reads with MiXCR, one entry per CDR3 protein. The table records about 320,000 distinct CDR3 sequences, around 30% of them present only once. The sample comprised blood. The origin of the receptors is a woman in her 70s in good health.

This clonotype showed up many times. The chain is built from TRBV5-5 and TRBJ2-7; 7 positions agree with TRBD2. The CDR3 length is 13 residues. The trim removed 5 bases at V and 1 base at J, leaving 3 bases unmatched. Germline CDR1 reads SGHKS; CDR2 reads YYEKEE (reference sequence). The CDR3 nucleotides read TGTGCCAGCAGGAGGGGAGGGTCCTACGAGCAGTACTTC. Protein: CASRRGGSYEQYF.

This clonotype was observed many times. The rearrangement links TRBV2 to TRBJ2-3; TRBD2 agrees at 12 bases. Germline CDR1 and CDR2: SNHLY and FYNNEI. The CDR3 consists of 17 residues. The ends lost 6 bases at V and 3 bases at J; junction bases unmatched: 10. The CDR3 DNA sequence: TGTGCCAGCAGGAGATCCGGACTAGCGGGACGAACAGATACGCAGTATTTT. It yields the protein CASRRSGLAGRTDTQYF.

In this sample, this clonotype turned up a few times. V gene TRBV10-3 combines with J gene TRBJ2-1, with 12 bases lining up with TRBD1. CDR1 is ENHRY, CDR2 SYGVKD, per germline. V lost 6 bases to trimming and J lost 4 bases; unmatched junction nucleotides: 4. CDR3 size: 15 residues. CDR3 DNA: TGTGCCATCAGCCCGGGACAGGGGGCTTACAATGAGCAGTTCTTC. Encoded protein: CAISPGQGAYNEQFF.

In its sample, this clonotype was seen a few times. The chain has TRBV28 and TRBJ1-2, with D possibly being TRBD1 (6 bases). The CDR3 has 12 residues. Germline V gives CDR1 MDHEN, CDR2 SYDVKM. V lost 6 bases, J lost 6 bases, and 11 bases lay in between. The chain's CDR3 is CASSYYRDGYTF. CDR3 coding DNA: TGTGCCAGCAGCTACTACAGGGATGGCTACACCTTC.

The chain employs TRBV9 and TRBJ2-3; 7 positions agree with TRBD2. This CDR3 region has 16 residues. Per the germline V gene, CDR1 is SGDLS and CDR2 is YYNGEE. V lost 1 base to trimming and J lost 2 bases; unmatched junction nucleotides: 7. The CDR3 region is CASSVQGGKSTDTQYF. The CDR3 DNA reads as TGTGCCAGCAGCGTACAGGGAGGGAAGTCCACAGATACGCAGTATTTT.

This sequence joins TRBV4-2 and TRBJ2-5, with TRBD2 matching over 7 bases. J lost 4 bases, V lost 4 bases, and 6 bases had no gene match. The CDR3 length is 14 residues. Germline loops: CDR1 LGHNA, CDR2 YNFKEQ. This CDR3 reads CASSPGGSGETQYF. The DNA of the CDR3 is TGTGCCAGCAGCCCTGGCGGGAGTGGAGAGACCCAGTACTTC.

The table lists this clonotype with a few counts. The chain combines TRBV5-1 with TRBJ1-2, with TRBD1 identical over 10 bases. The CDR3 contains 16 residues. Germline CDR1 reads SGHRS; CDR2 reads YFSETQ. Germline trimming cut 4 bases from V and 2 bases from J; bases unmatched to any gene: 8. Here the CDR3 reads CASSLGGTGENYGYTF. As DNA, the CDR3 is TGCGCCAGCAGCCTGGGGGGGACAGGGGAGAACTATGGCTACACCTTC.

The chain joins TRBV7-3 to TRBJ2-2; TRBD1 is a possible D gene (5 bases). This CDR3 spans 14 amino acids. Germline lookup yields CDR1 SGHTA and CDR2 FQGTGA. Trimming removed 3 bases from V and 3 bases from J, with 8 bases in between. The DNA of the CDR3 is TGTGCCAGCAGCTTTGACAGAGACACCGGGGAGCTGTTTTTT. Translated, it gives CASSFDRDTGELFF.

Of note for this clonotype: This may be a read error: a much more frequent sequence differs by one nucleotide. This chain uses TRBV11-2 with TRBJ2-7; 8 bases line up with TRBD1. CDR1 SGHAT and CDR2 FQNNGV come from the germline V gene. V lost 5 bases and J lost 8; bases outside the gene matches: 11. There are 14 residues in the CDR3. This CDR3 is CASSTRTGSDQQYF. Here the CDR3 DNA reads TGTGCCAGCAGCACCCGGACAGGGTCGGACCAGCAGTACTTC.

The CDR3 region has the DNA TGCAGTGCTAGAGATCCGCAGGTACAAGAGACCCAGTACTTC. It encodes CSARDPQVQETQYF. The V call is TRBV20-1, the J call TRBJ2-5; no firm D call. Trimming took off 0 bases at V and 2 bases at J, with 10 bases between the two ends. Germline V CDR1 and CDR2: DFQATT, SNEGSKA (reference sequence). The CDR3 consists of 14 residues.

The rearrangement uses TRBV29-1 and TRBJ2-6; no reliable D call. CDR3 length equals 14 residues. Germline CDR1 is SQVTM and CDR2 is ANQGSEA. The V gene lost 6 bases and the J gene lost 4 bases, with 13 bases spanning the gap. CDR3 amino acids: CSVGRTLGANVLTF. The DNA of the CDR3 is TGCAGCGTGGGCAGGACGCTGGGGGCCAACGTCCTGACTTTC.

J is TRBJ2-5 and V is TRBV20-1; 7 bases fit TRBD2. Germline V gene data show CDR1 as DFQATT and CDR2 as SNEGSKA (reference sequence). Trimming removed 1 base from V and 2 bases from J; junction bases left unmatched: 4. CDR3 length: 14 residues. In DNA, the CDR3 is TGCAGTGCTAGAGGGGCGGGACTACAAGAGACCCAGTACTTC. It specifies CSARGAGLQETQYF.

This clonotype was counted many times. This chain links TRBV20-1 with TRBJ2-7; no clear D gene. Germline V CDR1 and CDR2: DFQATT, SNEGSKA (reference sequence). The CDR3 runs 14 residues. Trimming left V 3 bases short and J 0 bases short, with 12 bases between. The CDR3 region is CSASLPLGSYEQYF. The CDR3 DNA reads TGCAGTGCTAGTCTTCCCCTGGGCTCCTACGAGCAGTACTTC.